The sequence of this T cell receptor beta chain was determined in a study of PD-1 blockade in classical Hodgkin lymphoma. Study-level findings and limits: TCR diversity at baseline was reported to be reduced in newly diagnosed patients relative to healthy donors. The CD4+ diversity rise by C4D1 was clearest in complete responders.

Sequenced by immunoSEQ multiplex PCR; TCRdb stores in-frame clones only, minus some. The sample carries roughly 36,000 clones, 70% to 80% recorded once. About this clone itself: Its antigen remains unidentified.

The time point is: cycle 4 day 1 (C4D1), after five to seven weeks of nivolumab. No patient escaped relapse after autologous stem cell transplantation, and brentuximab vedotin exposure varied. Patients reached a best response of complete response, partial response or progressive disease. From germline, CDR1 is SGHTA and CDR2 FQGNSA. CDR3 length equals 16 residues. V lost 4 bases and J 2 bases, leaving 16 bases between the germline ends. The sequence was obtained from a human donor with classical Hodgkin lymphoma. The V gene is TRBV7-2, the J gene TRBJ2-3; D gene uncertain. Sequencing was performed on peripheral blood mononuclear cells (PBMCs), taken before the fourth cycle of nivolumab. CDR3 sequence: CASSSSISTATDTQYF. CDR3 DNA: TGTGCCAGCAGCTCCTCTATTTCTACAGCCACAGATACGCAGTATTTT.